This T cell receptor (beta chain) derives from a study of shared clonotypes between healthy human individuals. TCRdb's copy holds only in-frame clones and misses some; the assay was immunoSEQ multiplex PCR. Of some 2.3 million clones in the sample, over 85% were seen once. As concerns this clone: The antigen is unknown.

In germline, CDR1 is SGHTA, CDR2 FQGNSA. This CDR3 contains 16 residues. V gave up 5 bases and J gave up 4 bases, with 21 bases separating them. General study findings and limits: Rarefaction exposed incomplete sorted-subset sequencing despite large depth. Naive subsets, compared against memory subsets, generally had larger estimated richness values. Generation probabilities of non-shared clonotypes were lower (relative to those shared by all four donors).

The rearrangement joins TRBV7-2 to TRBJ2-7; perhaps TRBD2 as D (5 bases). Sequences were obtained from naive CD4+ T cells from PBMCs. Noted subset: CD45RA+ positively selected. This receptor was identified in a man aged 18 to 30 in good health. Some clones in this sample may be carry-over from other donors' samples. CDR3 coding DNA: TGTGCCAGCAGCGCCGGACTGGGTAGAGGGTCATACGAGCAGTACTTC. It translates to CASSAGLGRGSYEQYF. Full variable domain (rest looked up from reference TRBV7-2 and TRBJ2-7): GAGVSQSPSNKVTEKGKDVELRCDPISGHTALYWYRQSLGQGLEFLIYFQGNSAPDKSGLPSDRFSAERTGGSVSTLTIQRTQQEDSAVYLCASSAGLGRGSYEQYFGPGTRLTVT.